The clone carrying this T cell receptor beta chain was seen at least ten times. The data derive from a study of CD8+CD57+ T cells in acquired aplastic anemia. The wider study: Sorted CD4+ and CD8+ cells gave an average of approximately 3 ug of DNA.

TCR beta VDJ combinations and CDR3 sequences were profiled from genomic DNA. TCRdb re-analysed the reads in MiXCR, keeping a single row per CDR3 protein. Counted here are roughly 420,000 distinct CDR3 sequences, 60% to 80% occurring once; the ten biggest clones make up approximately 4%. The CDR3 runs 13 residues. V gave up 7 bases and J gave up 1 base, with 10 bases separating them. Germline V gene data show CDR1 as MNHNY and CDR2 as SVGAGI (reference sequence). The chain carries TRBV6-6 and TRBJ1-1; unclear D gene. This TCR derives from a human donor in good health, serving as a control. The material sequenced was sorted CD4+, CD8+, or CD8+CD57+ T cells (not recorded which) from PBMCs. The CDR3: CASMSQENTEAFF. The CDR3 DNA follows: TGTGCCAGCATGTCCCAAGAGAACACTGAAGCTTTCTTT.